These T cell receptor beta chains were read from a single sample in a study of PD-1 blockade in classical Hodgkin lymphoma. This table comes from immunoSEQ multiplex PCR, and its TCRdb copy is limited to in-frame clones, with some not included. The sample shows 90,000 to 120,000 clones, 80% to 90% of them seen only once. The sequenced sample was peripheral blood mononuclear cells (PBMCs), obtained before the second cycle of nivolumab. The receptor set was obtained from a human donor with classical Hodgkin lymphoma. Both conserved end residues are part of each CDR3. Fields, in order: clone size, V gene, D gene, J gene, CDR3 protein, CDR3 DNA. D genes are given only for firm matches. Size tells how often a clone was seen (once, few, many) or the class of an expanded clone, and some rows leave it out.

>NA|TRBV11-2|TRBD2|TRBJ2-1
CASSLVLAGAAAVFF
TGTGCCAGCAGCTTAGTTCTAGCGGGAGCAGCGGCTGTGTTCTTC
>NA|TRBV11-3|NA|TRBJ2-1
CASSKQAGEQFF
TGTGCCAGCAGCAAACAAGCGGGTGAGCAGTTCTTC
>NA|TRBV28|NA|TRBJ1-2
CASSPVEGLGYTF
TGTGCCAGCAGCCCGGTTGAGGGGCTAGGCTACACCTTC
>NA|TRBV5-4|NA|TRBJ2-7
CASSLGGKGVGEQYF
TGTGCCAGCAGCTTGGGAGGGAAAGGGGTCGGGGAGCAGTACTTC
>NA|TRBV4-3|NA|TRBJ2-7
CASSQGPSQGGEQYF
TGCGCCAGCAGCCAAGGGCCCTCTCAGGGGGGAGAGCAGTACTTC
>few|TRBV19|TRBD1|TRBJ2-3
CASSNGDRGHGTQYF
TGTGCCAGTAGTAATGGGGACAGGGGGCATGGTACGCAGTATTTT
>once|TRBV6-5|TRBD1|TRBJ2-5
CASSYPDRDQETQYF
TGTGCCAGCAGTTACCCCGACAGGGACCAAGAGACCCAGTACTTC
>NA|TRBV13|NA|TRBJ1-1
CASSRPGMFGTEAFF
TGTGCCAGCAGCCGACCGGGGATGTTTGGCACTGAAGCTTTCTTT
>NA|TRBV19|NA|TRBJ1-1
CASSMSLNTEAFF
TGTGCCAGTAGTATGAGCCTAAACACTGAAGCTTTCTTT
>NA|TRBV4-3|TRBD1|TRBJ1-2
CASSHGSGQGNGYTF
TGCGCCAGCAGCCACGGGTCGGGACAGGGCAATGGCTACACCTTC
>NA|TRBV6-1|TRBD1|TRBJ1-2
CASSEFGTGLGGYTF
TGTGCCAGCAGTGAATTCGGGACAGGGTTAGGTGGCTACACCTTC
>NA|TRBV2|NA|TRBJ1-5
CASRRDGNQPQHF
TGTGCCAGCAGGCGGGACGGCAATCAGCCCCAGCATTTT
>once|TRBV2|NA|TRBJ1-2
CASSETKALNYGYTF
TGTGCCAGCAGTGAAACGAAAGCTCTTAACTATGGCTACACCTTC
>NA|TRBV10-1|NA|TRBJ1-2
CASSESGGNGYTF
TGCGCCAGCAGTGAGTCCGGGGGCAACGGCTACACCTTC
>NA|TRBV25-1|NA|TRBJ2-6
CASSPTRGLSSGANVLTF
TGTGCCAGCAGTCCCACCCGCGGACTATCCTCTGGGGCCAACGTCCTGACTTTC
>NA|TRBV16|NA|TRBJ2-6
CASSHVAFSGANVLTF
TGTGCCAGCAGCCATGTGGCCTTCTCTGGGGCCAACGTCCTGACTTTC
>NA|TRBV20-1|NA|TRBJ1-2
CSARTFGGYTF
TGCAGTGCGCGGACCTTTGGTGGCTACACCTTC
>NA|TRBV5-1|NA|TRBJ1-5
CASSLGGGNQPQHF
TGCGCCAGCAGCTTGGGGGGAGGCAATCAGCCCCAGCATTTT
>NA|TRBV13|NA|TRBJ1-2
CASSPPSGSNYGYTF
TGTGCCAGCAGCCCCCCCTCCGGGTCTAACTATGGCTACACCTTC
>NA|TRBV30|NA|TRBJ1-5
CAWSEGTDSNQPQHF
TGTGCCTGGAGTGAGGGGACGGATAGCAATCAGCCCCAGCATTTT
>NA|TRBV6-5|NA|TRBJ1-1
CASRKGTEAFF
TGTGCCAGCCGAAAGGGGACTGAAGCTTTCTTT
>NA|TRBV6-5|NA|TRBJ1-3
CASSGDMGAGNTIYF
TGTGCCAGCAGTGGGGACATGGGAGCTGGAAACACCATATATTTT
>NA|TRBV2|NA|TRBJ2-4
CASSAETRLGQTNKNIQYF
TGTGCCAGCAGCGCAGAAACCAGACTCGGGCAGACAAACAAAAACATTCAGTACTTC